Shown below are 10 T cell receptor beta chains from a single sample sequenced in a study of cytomegalovirus exposure and HLA in healthy donors. The PCR made use of 60 Vbeta and 13 Jbeta primers. The method was immunoSEQ multiplex PCR; TCRdb's version includes in-frame clones alone and lacks a portion of them. Its clone listing holds more than 130,000 clones. The source material was PBMCs. These TCRs come from a man aged 35 to 55 in good health and CMV-seronegative.

The rearrangement uses TRBV7-9 and TRBJ2-7, with TRBD1 identical over 8 bases. Germline-derived CDR1 and CDR2 are SEHNR and FQNEAQ (reference sequence). The V gene end was trimmed by 5 bases and the J gene end by 6 bases; junction bases not matched to a gene: 6. CDR3 length: 13 residues. The CDR3 protein is CASSRQGFGEQYF. The CDR3 nucleotides read TGTGCCAGCAGCCGACAGGGGTTCGGCGAGCAGTACTTC.

The CDR3 is CASSSLASGEADTQYF. CDR3 DNA: TGTGCCAGCAGTTCCCTGGCTAGCGGGGAGGCAGATACGCAGTATTTT. The genes are TRBV2 and TRBJ2-3, with 9 bases that match TRBD2. The germline V gene has CDR1 SNHLY and CDR2 FYNNEI. This CDR3 is built from 16 residues. After removal of 5 bases from V and 4 bases from J, the junction contained 10 bases not matched to a gene.

This chain uses TRBV6-1 with TRBJ2-7, with 8 bases lining up with TRBD1. Per the germline V gene, CDR1 is MNHNS and CDR2 is SASEGT. This CDR3 spans 15 amino acids. With 2 bases clipped from V and 2 bases from J, the junction kept 5 bases outside the gene matches. As DNA, the CDR3 is TGTGCCAGCAGTGAAATTTCCAGGGGGCCCTACGAGCAGTACTTC. It encodes CASSEISRGPYEQYF.

The V and J genes are TRBV11-2 and TRBJ2-5; TRBD2 matches 13 bases. V trimming: 5 bases; J trimming: 3 bases; junction bases outside the gene matches: 3. This CDR3 is built from 15 residues. Germline V CDR1 and CDR2: SGHAT, FQNNGV. CDR3 sequence reads: CASSPGTSGEETQYF. CDR3 nucleotides: TGTGCCAGCAGCCCCGGGACTAGCGGGGAAGAGACCCAGTACTTC.

This chain uses TRBV6-5 with TRBJ2-7; D uncertain. The V end lost 6 bases, the J end lost 0 bases, and 15 bases lay between the germline ends. There are 15 residues in the CDR3. Germline CDR1 reads MNHEY; CDR2 reads SVGAGI. CDR3 region: CASSLERLSSYEQYF. CDR3 DNA sequence: TGTGCCAGCAGCCTGGAGAGGTTGAGCTCCTACGAGCAGTACTTC.

This rearrangement joins TRBV7-3 to TRBJ1-1; the D gene is possibly TRBD1 (5 bases). V lost 3 bases and J 4 bases, leaving 12 bases between the germline ends. Germline lookup yields CDR1 SGHTA and CDR2 FQGTGA. The CDR3 runs to 14 residues. Here the CDR3 reads CASSFKVGGTEAFF. The CDR3 nucleotides are TGTGCCAGCAGCTTTAAGGTCGGGGGCACTGAAGCTTTCTTT.

This rearrangement joins TRBV28 to TRBJ1-2; possible D gene TRBD1, 6 bases. V was clipped by 6 bases and J by 8 bases, with 19 bases between them. This CDR3 is 14 amino acids long. Germline CDR1 MDHEN, CDR2 SYDVKM. The CDR3 protein is CASSQGGGALGYTF. CDR3 DNA: TGTGCCAGCAGCCAAGGGGGAGGGGCCTTAGGCTACACCTTC.

Here the CDR3 DNA reads TGTGCCAGCAGCTTAGGGTCTTGGAGGGGAGGCACTGAAAAACTGTTTTTT. Its translation: CASSLGSWRGGTEKLFF. The chain combines TRBV7-9 with TRBJ1-4, with D perhaps TRBD1 (5 bases). The germline CDR1 and CDR2 sequences are SEHNR and FQNEAQ (reference sequence). Trimming took 1 base from V and 7 from J, leaving 19 bases between them. CDR3 length: 17 residues. Supplemented by reference TRBV7-9 and TRBJ1-4, the full variable domain reads DTGVSQNPRHKITKRGQNVTFRCDPISEHNRLYWYRQTLGQGPEFLTYFQNEAQLEKSRLLSDRFSAERPKGSFSTLEIQRTEQGDSAMYLCASSLGSWRGGTEKLFFGSGTQLSVL.

The genes are TRBV5-1 and TRBJ2-2; TRBD1 matches at 7 bases. The CDR3 is 15 residues long. Germline V gene lookup returns CDR1 SGHRS and CDR2 YFSETQ. V trimming: 4 bases; J trimming: 2 bases; junction bases outside the gene matches: 5. CDR3 region: CASSRQGGNTGELFF. The CDR3 DNA follows: TGCGCCAGCAGCCGACAGGGCGGAAACACCGGGGAGCTGTTTTTT.

The rearrangement uses TRBV6-5 and TRBJ2-5; 7 bases map to TRBD2. The CDR3 runs 15 residues. Trimming at V came to 2 bases and at J to 2 bases, leaving 5 bases not matched to a gene. Germline CDR1 MNHEY, CDR2 SVGAGI. The CDR3 DNA follows: TGTGCCAGCAGTTACGGGGAGGGGAGACAAGAGACCCAGTACTTC. It yields the protein CASSYGEGRQETQYF.